This entry lists 17 T cell receptor beta chains sequenced from one sample in a study of blood T cell repertoires in COVID-19. Measured with immunoSEQ multiplex PCR; TCRdb has only the in-frame clones, and not every one. The sample has roughly 280,000 clones; about 88% are singletons. Sequencing was done on a sample of peripheral blood. These receptors originate from a woman in her twenties or thirties with COVID-19, enrolled during active disease.

V gene TRBV2 combines with J gene TRBJ2-3; 9 nucleotides align to TRBD1. The CDR3 is 14 residues long. The junction had 6 bases not matched to a gene; V was cut back by 7 bases and J by 4 bases. Germline V gives CDR1 SNHLY, CDR2 FYNNEI. The CDR3 loop reads CASNQRQGADTQYF. CDR3 DNA: TGTGCCAGCAACCAGAGACAGGGGGCAGATACGCAGTATTTT. Full variable domain (outside the CDR3, taken from reference TRBV2 and TRBJ2-3): EPEVTQTPSHQVTQMGQEVILRCVPISNHLYFYWYRQILGQKVEFLVSFYNNEISEKSEIFDDQFSVERPDGSNFTLKIRSTKLEDSAMYFCASNQRQGADTQYFGPGTRLTVL.

This chain connects TRBV30 to TRBJ2-3; 11 bases line up with TRBD2. CDR1 is GTSNPN and CDR2 is SVGIG in the germline V gene (reference sequence). The length of the CDR3 is 17 residues. V lost 3 bases, J lost 1 base, and 9 bases stayed unmatched. The CDR3 region is CAWSHLGGLAGTDTQYF. CDR3 coding DNA: TGTGCCTGGAGCCATTTGGGGGGACTAGCGGGCACAGATACGCAGTATTTT.

This sequence joins TRBV2 and TRBJ1-1; a weak D match, TRBD1 (5 bases). Trimming removed 3 bases from V and 8 bases from J, with 7 bases in between. The CDR3 covers 11 residues. Looked up from germline, CDR1 is SNHLY and CDR2 is FYNNEI. CDR3: CASSDRGEAFF. Here the CDR3 DNA reads TGTGCCAGCAGTGATCGGGGGGAAGCTTTCTTT.

This clone came up once. The genes are TRBV7-8 and TRBJ1-5; D is perhaps TRBD1 (5 bases). The CDR3 runs 15 residues. Germline V CDR1 and CDR2: SGHVS, FQNEAQ. V lost 5 bases and J 5 bases, leaving 16 bases between the germline ends. CDR3 sequence reads: CASSAGTRGHQPQHF. The CDR3 region has the DNA TGTGCCAGCAGCGCCGGGACTAGGGGACATCAGCCCCAGCATTTT.

V gene TRBV7-6 combines with J gene TRBJ2-1; no reliable D call. The germline gives CDR1 SGHVS, CDR2 FNYEAQ. The CDR3 is 13 amino acids. Trimming removed 3 bases from V and 4 bases from J, with 7 bases in between. CDR3 nucleotide sequence: TGTGCCAGCAGCTTGTCTCGTTACAATGAGCAGTTCTTC. Encoded protein: CASSLSRYNEQFF.

This sequence joins TRBV19 and TRBJ2-2; 8 nucleotides align to TRBD1. CDR3 length: 17 amino acids. After removal of 5 bases from V and 0 bases from J, the junction contained 8 bases not matched to a gene. Germline V CDR1 and CDR2: LNHDA, SQIVND (reference sequence). CDR3 in DNA: TGTGCCAGTAGTTCCCGTTGGGACAGGACGAACACCGGGGAGCTGTTTTTT. It is translated as CASSSRWDRTNTGELFF.

This sequence joins TRBV18 and TRBJ1-3, with a possible D match to TRBD1 (5 bases). There are 15 residues in the CDR3. The germline CDR1 and CDR2 sequences are KGHSH and LQKENI. V shed 3 bases and J shed 0 bases, with 9 bases lying between them. The CDR3 reads CASSPGQVSGNTIYF. The CDR3 DNA is TGTGCCAGCTCACCGGGGCAGGTCTCTGGAAACACCATATATTTT.

The chain joins TRBV11-2 to TRBJ2-7; perhaps TRBD1 as D (6 bases). V was clipped by 6 bases and J by 2 bases, with 17 bases between them. This CDR3 spans 15 amino acids. Germline CDR1 is SGHAT and CDR2 is FQNNGV. The CDR3: CASRPLRGTAYEQYF. CDR3 DNA sequence: TGTGCCAGCAGGCCACTTAGGGGGACCGCCTACGAGCAGTACTTC.

This clone was counted only a few times. CDR3 sequence: CASSANREQFF. CDR3 sequence (DNA): TGTGCCAGCAGTGCAAACAGGGAGCAGTTCTTC. J is TRBJ2-1 and V is TRBV2; tentative D call: TRBD1 (5 bases). Germline V lookup: CDR1 SNHLY, CDR2 FYNNEI. The CDR3 length is 11 residues. V was shortened by 4 bases and J by 10 bases, with 8 bases between the two germline ends.

The genes are TRBV7-2 and TRBJ1-1, with D tentatively TRBD1 (5 bases). CDR3 length: 13 amino acids. Germline CDR1 and CDR2: SGHTA and FQGNSA. V was shortened by 4 bases and J by 2 bases, with 8 bases between the two germline ends. CDR3 residues: CASSSTVNTEAFF. In nucleotides, the CDR3 is TGTGCCAGCAGCTCGACAGTCAACACTGAAGCTTTCTTT.

This clone has a single count. The chain carries TRBV7-9 and TRBJ2-1, with 13 bases fitting TRBD2. The CDR3 has 15 amino acids. The germline CDR1 and CDR2 sequences are SEHNR and FQNEAQ (reference sequence). V gave up 5 bases and J gave up 7 bases; unmatched junction bases: 5. The DNA of the CDR3 is TGTGCCAGCAGCCCTCGGACTAGCGGGAGTAATGAGCAGTTCTTC. Encoded protein: CASSPRTSGSNEQFF. The complete variable domain, with remaining parts taken from reference TRBV7-9 and TRBJ2-1, reads DTGVSQNPRHKITKRGQNVTFRCDPISEHNRLYWYRQTLGQGPEFLTYFQNEAQLEKSRLLSDRFSAERPKGSFSTLEIQRTEQGDSAMYLCASSPRTSGSNEQFFGPGTRLTVL.

The chain recombines TRBV3-1 (or the pseudogene TRBV3-2) with TRBJ2-7, with 10 bases identical to TRBD2. This CDR3 has 13 amino acids. Germline V CDR1 and CDR2: LGHDT, YNNKEL (reference sequence). V lost 4 bases to trimming and J lost 6 bases; unmatched junction nucleotides: 3. This chain's CDR3 is CASSLLAGVEQYF. The CDR3 DNA sequence: TGTGCCAGCAGCCTCCTAGCGGGAGTCGAGCAGTACTTC.

This chain uses TRBV6-1 with TRBJ1-1, with D possibly matching TRBD1 (5 bases). The CDR3 is 15 amino acids. CDR1 is MNHNS, CDR2 SASEGT, per germline. With 1 base removed from V and 1 base from J, the gap between germline ends came to 10 bases. CDR3 coding DNA: TGTGCCAGCAGTGAAGGTGTAGGGGCGAACACTGAAGCTTTCTTT. Translating it yields CASSEGVGANTEAFF.

The rearrangement uses TRBV3-1 (or the pseudogene TRBV3-2) and TRBJ1-1; D call uncertain. Looked up from germline, CDR1 is LGHDT and CDR2 is YNNKEL (reference sequence). The CDR3 is 12 residues long. The V end lost 5 bases, the J end lost 3 bases, and 7 bases lay between the germline ends. CDR3 protein: CASSWGDTEAFF. CDR3 nucleotides: TGTGCCAGCAGCTGGGGAGACACTGAAGCTTTCTTT.

V is TRBV5-1 and J is TRBJ2-1, with D perhaps matching TRBD2 (5 bases). This CDR3 comprises 15 residues. V shed 5 bases and J shed 0 bases, with 12 bases lying between them. The V gene's germline CDR1 is SGHRS and CDR2 YFSETQ. CDR3 sequence reads: CASSPQSGSYNEQFF. In nucleotides, the CDR3 is TGCGCCAGCAGTCCCCAAAGCGGCTCCTACAATGAGCAGTTCTTC.

This clone was detected only a few times. V is TRBV2 and J is TRBJ1-1; D might be TRBD1 (6 bases). Trimming pared 6 bases from V and 3 bases from J, leaving 11 bases between. The CDR3 extends over 13 amino acids. Germline V gene data show CDR1 as SNHLY and CDR2 as FYNNEI. The CDR3 loop is CASRLEGDTEAFF. CDR3 in DNA: TGTGCCAGCAGGCTCGAGGGGGACACTGAAGCTTTCTTT.

This sequence joins TRBV27 and TRBJ2-7, with 13 bases identical to TRBD2. CDR3 length: 15 residues. Germline V lookup: CDR1 MNHEY, CDR2 SMNVEV (reference sequence). V was pared by 6 bases and J by 3 bases, with 5 bases of the junction left unmatched. CDR3 amino acids: CASRQTSGRFYEQYF. For the CDR3, the DNA is TGTGCCAGCAGACAGACTAGCGGGAGGTTCTACGAGCAGTACTTC.